A selection of T cell receptor beta chains follows, all from one sample in a study of chemoradiotherapy in HPV16-positive cancers. The repertoire was sequenced with immunoSEQ multiplex PCR; TCRdb's copy has only in-frame clones and lacks some. Among 30,000 to 50,000 clones, 65% to 80% were seen once, and the ten largest hold roughly 5%. This specimen was blood, taken from a patient who underwent chemoradiotherapy. Every receptor here comes from a human donor with HPV-associated anogenital cancer. The CDR3 runs from the conserved cysteine through the conserved F or W. D genes are given only for firm matches. Size is stated for part of the rows, as once, few or many counts, or as a class when the clone is expanded.

d_gene,j_gene,abundance,v_gene,CDR3nt,CDR3aa
TRBD1,TRBJ1-2,.,TRBV7-9,TGTGCCAGCAGCACGGACAGGTTACACTATGGCTACACCTTC,CASSTDRLHYGYTF
.,TRBJ1-1,.,TRBV7-9,TGTGCCAGCAGCCTCGGGTTGGAGAGCACTGAAGCTTTCTTT,CASSLGLESTEAFF
.,TRBJ1-3,once,TRBV5-8,TGTGCCAGCAGCTTAGGACCGGGAAACACCATATATTTT,CASSLGPGNTIYF
.,TRBJ1-1,.,TRBV27,TGTGCCAGCAGTTTCCAGGGCGGAAAGGTGAACACTGAAGCTTTCTTT,CASSFQGGKVNTEAFF
.,TRBJ2-6,.,TRBV6-1,TGTGCCAGCAGTGACCTCGACAGTTCTGGGGCCAACGTCCTGACTTTC,CASSDLDSSGANVLTF
.,TRBJ1-1,.,TRBV7-7,TGTGCCAGCAGCTTTAGGGTGAACACTGAAGCTTTCTTT,CASSFRVNTEAFF
TRBD2,TRBJ2-7,.,TRBV13,TGTGCCAGCAGCTTAGAGGGGACTAGCGGGGGCTACGAGCAGTACTTC,CASSLEGTSGGYEQYF
TRBD2,TRBJ2-3,.,TRBV5-6,TGTGCCAGCAGCCCGTCTACCGCGGGGGGCCGCACAGATACGCAGTATTTT,CASSPSTAGGRTDTQYF
.,TRBJ1-6,few,TRBV14,TGTGCCAGCAGCCAAGATCCCCAAGGACGCTCACCCCTCCACTTT,CASSQDPQGRSPLHF
.,TRBJ1-2,.,TRBV7-2,TGTGCCAGCAGCTCGACCCCCCCTCTTGGCTACACCTTC,CASSSTPPLGYTF
.,TRBJ2-1,.,TRBV5-6,TGTGCCAGCAGCCACTTGGGGTATGGAGCGGCGACCCCCGGGAATGAGCAGTTCTTC,CASSHLGYGAATPGNEQFF
.,TRBJ1-1,.,TRBV7-2,TGTGCCAGCAGCTTAGGTCATGTCGGGAGCACTGAAGCTTTCTTT,CASSLGHVGSTEAFF
TRBD2,TRBJ2-1,.,TRBV7-3,TGTGCCAGCAGCCCTAGCGGGGGAGTGGATGAGCAGTTCTTC,CASSPSGGVDEQFF
.,TRBJ1-5,.,TRBV18,TGTGCCAGCTCACCCGGGGGTAGCAATCAGCCCCAGCATTTT,CASSPGGSNQPQHF
TRBD1,TRBJ1-2,.,TRBV27,TGTGCCAGCAGTATCGACAGGGTTGGCGGCTACACCTTC,CASSIDRVGGYTF
TRBD1,TRBJ2-1,.,TRBV5-1,TGCGCCAGCAGCTTGGGAACAGGGGGCGATGAGCAGTTCTTC,CASSLGTGGDEQFF
TRBD1,TRBJ2-7,.,TRBV6-1,TGTGCCAGCAGCGGAACAGGGGCGTCCTACGAGCAGTACTTC,CASSGTGASYEQYF
.,TRBJ2-7,.,TRBV7-3,TGTGCCAGCAGCTCCCTAATGGGCGACGAGCAGTACTTC,CASSSLMGDEQYF
.,TRBJ1-1,.,TRBV11-2,TGTGCCAGCAGCCCATACCCAGAAGAGAACACTGAAGCTTTCTTT,CASSPYPEENTEAFF
.,TRBJ1-2,few,TRBV10-3,TGTGCCACTACGGGCTATACCTATGGCTACACCTTC,CATTGYTYGYTF
.,TRBJ2-2,.,TRBV18,TGTGCCAGCTCTCAATTGCCGGTGGTGGCCACCGGGGAGCTGTTTTTT,CASSQLPVVATGELFF
.,TRBJ2-6,.,TRBV5-1,TGCGCCAGCAGCATTCAGGTTCTCTCTGGGGCCAACGTCCTGACTTTC,CASSIQVLSGANVLTF
.,TRBJ2-7,.,TRBV2,TGTGCCAGCAGTGGCGTTGGGGCCGAGGAGTACTTC,CASSGVGAEEYF
.,TRBJ2-3,.,TRBV7-9,TGTGCCAGCAGCTTATTCCTCCCGAGCACAGATACGCAGTATTTT,CASSLFLPSTDTQYF
.,TRBJ1-5,.,TRBV9,TGTGCCAGCAGCTCCTTGGGAGGGAATCAGCCCCAGCATTTT,CASSSLGGNQPQHF
TRBD1,TRBJ1-5,.,TRBV30,TGTGCCTGGAGTGCCACAGGGGCGGGCAATCAGCCCCAGCATTTT,CAWSATGAGNQPQHF
.,TRBJ1-4,.,TRBV30,TGTCTGGGCGTGACTTATGAAAAACTGTTTTTT,CLGVTYEKLFF
TRBD2,TRBJ2-3,once,TRBV5-4,TGTGCCAGCAGCTTACTAGCGGGGGCTCCCGGGGATACGCAGTATTTT,CASSLLAGAPGDTQYF
.,TRBJ2-7,.,TRBV5-1,TGCGCCAGCAGCTTGAGTCCTGGGGGCCACGAGCAGTACTTC,CASSLSPGGHEQYF
.,TRBJ1-2,.,TRBV5-5,TGTGCCAGCAGCTTGGCCGTGGGGAAAGGTTCCAACTATGGCTACACCTTC,CASSLAVGKGSNYGYTF
.,TRBJ1-6,.,TRBV10-1,TGCGCCAGCAGTGATGGAACTACGGGGTCACCCCTCCACTTT,CASSDGTTGSPLHF
.,TRBJ1-6,.,TRBV19,TGTGCCAGTAGTGCCGGGACACCCTTGGTAGGTTCACCCCTCCACTTT,CASSAGTPLVGSPLHF
.,TRBJ2-1,once,TRBV6-5,TGTGTCAGCAGTTACGAAGGTAACGAGCAGTTCTTC,CVSSYEGNEQFF
.,TRBJ2-3,.,TRBV18,TGTGCCAGCTCACCGCAAAAAAGAGCCCGCACAGATACGCAGTATTTT,CASSPQKRARTDTQYF
TRBD1,TRBJ1-2,few,TRBV6-6,TGTGCCAGCAAACCAACAGGGGGCGATGGCTACACCTTC,CASKPTGGDGYTF
.,TRBJ1-1,.,TRBV11-3,TGTGCCAGCAGCTTAGCACAGGTTTATGACACTGAAGCTTTCTTT,CASSLAQVYDTEAFF
.,TRBJ1-2,.,TRBV6-6,TGTGCCAGCAGTTTCGACAGCAACTATGGCTACACCTTC,CASSFDSNYGYTF
.,TRBJ1-2,.,TRBV30,TGTGCCTGGATCCTCCTAGGCTACACCTTC,CAWILLGYTF
.,TRBJ2-7,.,TRBV18,TGTGCCAGCTCCCCCCCAAGCCGGACTGGAGAGCAGTACTTC,CASSPPSRTGEQYF
.,TRBJ2-2,.,TRBV7-9,TGTGCCAGCAGCTTTCGCAGGGCAGCCAACACCGGGGAGCTGTTTTTT,CASSFRRAANTGELFF
.,TRBJ2-1,.,TRBV6-5,TGTGCCAGCAGTCTCCGTCCGCCCTACAATGAGCAGTTCTTC,CASSLRPPYNEQFF
TRBD2,TRBJ2-1,.,TRBV5-1,TGCGCCAGCAGCGTATCCGGGACTAGTGGAGATGAGCAGTTCTTC,CASSVSGTSGDEQFF
TRBD1,TRBJ2-7,once,TRBV5-4,TGTGCCAGCAGCCAAGGGACAGGGAGCGGCGAGCAGTACTTC,CASSQGTGSGEQYF